These 8 T cell receptor beta chains originate from one sample sequenced in a study of T cells in Graves' hyperthyroidism and ophthalmopathy. Authors of the study amplified TCR beta CDR3 regions from RNA transcripts. HTBI primers were employed in a first-round RT-PCR of the TCR CDR3. MiXCR, run by TCRdb on the multiplex PCR reads, gives a single entry per CDR3 protein. The sample carries some 300,000 distinct CDR3 sequences, 16% recorded once. Sample: blood. The receptors shown here come from a man under 40 with Graves' hyperthyroidism.

The chain links TRBV5-4 to TRBJ2-5; D unresolved. The CDR3 has 12 residues. Germline V gene data show CDR1 as SGHNT and CDR2 as YYREEE (reference sequence). Here the CDR3 reads CGIGSAKETQYF. The CDR3 DNA follows: TGTGGCATAGGGTCGGCTAAAGAGACCCAGTACTTC.

This clonotype appeared many times. The chain recombines TRBV28 with TRBJ2-3; possibly TRBD1 or TRBD2 for D (5 bases each). Germline V CDR1 and CDR2: MDHEN, SYDVKM. With 7 bases removed from V and 2 bases from J, the gap between germline ends came to 7 bases. The CDR3 extends over 12 amino acids. The CDR3 bases are TGTGCCAGCAAGGGACCCACAGATACGCAGTATTTT. It is translated as CASKGPTDTQYF.

This clonotype was counted ten times or more. The genes are TRBV28 and TRBJ1-5; 8 bases match TRBD1. V was pared by 3 bases and J by 7 bases, with 14 bases of the junction left unmatched. The CDR3 is 17 amino acids. Germline V gene data show CDR1 as MDHEN and CDR2 as SYDVKM. The DNA of the CDR3 is TGTGCCAGCAGTTTCAGTCCAGGGGGCGAATCGGACCAGCCCCAGCATTTT. Protein product: CASSFSPGGESDQPQHF.

This clonotype came up many times. The chain is built from TRBV27 and TRBJ2-3; tentative D call: TRBD2 (6 bases). The germline V gene has CDR1 MNHEY and CDR2 SMNVEV (reference sequence). The CDR3 length is 14 residues. V was clipped by 3 bases and J by 3 bases, with 10 bases between them. CDR3 residues: CASSLDGRTDTQYF. DNA for the CDR3: TGTGCCAGCAGTTTGGACGGGAGAACAGATACGCAGTATTTT.

The chain is built from TRBV12-3 or TRBV12-4 and TRBJ1-1; TRBD1 agrees at 7 bases. The CDR3 is made up of 15 amino acids. V lost 10 bases to trimming and J lost 3 bases; unmatched junction nucleotides: 14. The CDR3 region has the DNA TGTGCCACTCGACAGGGCCAGACTTTGGACACTGAAGCTTTCTTT. Encoded protein: CATRQGQTLDTEAFF.

This clonotype has ten or more counts. The CDR3 here is CATSDRRGVSEQYF. The CDR3 region has the DNA TGTGCCACCAGTGACCGCCGAGGGGTGAGCGAGCAGTACTTC. This chain uses TRBV24-1 with TRBJ2-7; D may be TRBD1 or TRBD2 (5 bases each). V gave up 4 bases and J gave up 6 bases, with 15 bases separating them. The CDR3 spans 14 residues. Looked up from germline, CDR1 is KGHDR and CDR2 is SFDVKD.

V and J are TRBV5-8 and TRBJ1-1; the D is unclear. The V gene's germline CDR1 is SGHTS and CDR2 YDEGEE. The CDR3 loop spans 14 amino acids. V was shortened by 3 bases and J by 1 base, with 10 bases between the two germline ends. In nucleotides, the CDR3 is TGTGCCAGCAGCTCCCCTCGTAAGAACACTGAAGCTTTCTTT. This codes for CASSSPRKNTEAFF.

The V call is TRBV6-5, the J call TRBJ1-2; D not resolved. The CDR3 is made up of 13 amino acids. V was trimmed by 2 bases and J by 5 bases, leaving 9 bases between them. Looked up from germline, CDR1 is MNHEY and CDR2 is SVGAGI. The CDR3 DNA is TGTGCCAGCAGTTACGGCGACCGGTATGGCTACACCTTC. Its translation: CASSYGDRYGYTF.